The text below deals with one T cell receptor beta chain. Its antigen is undetermined. Profiling relied on immunoSEQ multiplex PCR, and the TCRdb table lists in-frame clones only, not all of them. Altogether more than 100,000 clones are present, 90% being singletons, with the ten largest covering 4.8%. This entry comes from a study of T cell responses to AZD1222 COVID-19 vaccine. Findings and limits, study-wide: Clonal diversity may have been underestimated, and the donors were mostly white British, with more females than males. Baseline serostatus was positive in only a handful of AZD1222 recipients. Nearly half of the spike-specific TCRs reportedly recognize variant regions that carry no mutations.

J was trimmed by 7 bases and V by 6 bases; bases with no gene match: 15. Germline loops: CDR1 MDHEN, CDR2 SYDVKM. The CDR3 spans 16 residues. This specimen consisted of peripheral blood, obtained on day 0 of AZD1222 vaccination. V and J are TRBV28 and TRBJ1-5; 7 bases line up with TRBD1. This receptor was identified in an adult in good health. CDR3 sequence (DNA): TGTGCCAGCAGCCGAAAGGGGGCAGGTTGGGAGCAGCCCCAGCATTTT. This encodes CASSRKGAGWEQPQHF.